This entry describes one T cell receptor beta chain. The data are from a study of control samples from healthy donors and cancer patients. Profiled with immunoSEQ multiplex PCR; TCRdb holds only in-frame clones, not every one. The profile shows 75,000 to 90,000 clones, around 85% of them singletons. This CDR3 is built from 13 residues. CDR1 is SGDLS and CDR2 is YYNGEE in the germline V gene. The V end lost 0 bases, the J end lost 1 base, and 4 bases lay between the germline ends. This receptor was taken from a middle-aged woman in good health. The rearrangement uses TRBV9 and TRBJ1-1; D gene uncertain. The specimen was blood. DNA of the CDR3: TGTGCCAGCAGCGTAGCAAGGAACACTGAAGCTTTCTTT. It codes for CASSVARNTEAFF.